Below, 24 T cell receptor beta chains from the same sample are listed, as sequenced in a study of response to subunit inactivated influenza vaccine. TCRdb reprocessed the RT-PCR reads with MiXCR, giving one entry per CDR3 protein. This table holds 500,000 or so distinct CDR3 sequences, about a tenth found once. The starting material was PBMCs from blood, obtained around seven weeks after vaccination. These receptors were taken from a man aged 50-60 years who received an inactivated influenza vaccine.

Regarding this clonotype: A read error may explain this, as a much larger clone is one base away. The chain uses TRBV10-3 and TRBJ2-3, with 11 bases fitting TRBD2. Germline CDR1 and CDR2: ENHRY and SYGVKD. CDR3 length equals 14 residues. CDR3 sequence reads: CAVSRLAGIDTQYF. The CDR3 DNA is TGTGCCGTCAGCAGACTAGCGGGGATCGATACGCAGTATTTT.

This clonotype was found a few times. V and J are TRBV6-2 or TRBV6-3 and TRBJ1-2; D uncertain. The CDR3 loop spans 13 amino acids. The germline V and J ends were trimmed by 2 bases and 6 bases, with 10 bases remaining between them. Germline CDR1 is MNHEY and CDR2 is SVGEGT. DNA for the CDR3: TGTGCCAGCAGTTACGTGGCGGTTAATGGCTACACCTTC. Residues: CASSYVAVNGYTF.

This clonotype was seen more than once but under ten times. The chain couples TRBV6-4 to TRBJ2-3; TRBD2 agrees at 15 bases. The CDR3 length is 15 residues. V gave up 6 bases and J gave up 5 bases; unmatched junction bases: 3. In germline, CDR1 is MRHNA, CDR2 SNTAGT. CDR3 DNA sequence: TGTGCCAGCAGGGGACTAGCGGGGGGAAGAGATACGCAGTATTTT. Translation gives CASRGLAGGRDTQYF.

The chain couples TRBV25-1 to TRBJ2-1; no firm D call. This CDR3 is built from 14 residues. Germline assignment: CDR1 MGHDK and CDR2 SYGVNS. V shed 3 bases and J shed 5 bases, with 11 bases lying between them. In DNA, the CDR3 is TGTGCCAGCAGTGACAAGGTTCTGAACAATGAGCAGTTCTTC. This encodes CASSDKVLNNEQFF.

The V call is TRBV29-1, the J call TRBJ2-2, with D possibly TRBD1 on 5 matching bases. Trimming shortened V by 5 bases and J by 1 base, and 11 bases separated the two germline ends. This CDR3 contains 14 residues. Germline V gene lookup returns CDR1 SQVTM and CDR2 ANQGSEA. The CDR3 reads CSVSRQQNTGELFF. As DNA, the CDR3 is TGCAGCGTTAGTCGACAGCAGAACACCGGGGAGCTGTTTTTT.

This chain uses TRBV2 with TRBJ2-5; possibly TRBD1 for D (5 bases). Trimming pared 1 base from V and 3 bases from J, leaving 6 bases between. CDR1 is SNHLY, CDR2 FYNNEI, per germline. The CDR3 is 13 residues long. The CDR3 DNA sequence: TGTGCCAGCAGTGAAGAGACAGAAGAGACCCAGTACTTC. It codes for CASSEETEETQYF.

This CDR3 is CASSLGTGGIANEKLFF. The CDR3 bases are TGCGCCAGCAGCTTGGGGACAGGGGGCATTGCTAATGAAAAACTGTTTTTT. This chain connects TRBV5-1 to TRBJ1-4; TRBD1 agrees at 11 bases. This CDR3 spans 17 amino acids. The V segment lost 0 bases and the J segment 3 bases; nucleotides outside the gene matches: 4. The germline V gene encodes CDR1 SGHRS and CDR2 YFSETQ. Supplemented by reference TRBV5-1 and TRBJ1-4, the full variable domain reads KAGVTQTPRYLIKTRGQQVTLSCSPISGHRSVSWYQQTPGQGLQFLFEYFSETQRNKGNFPGRFSGRQFSNSRSEMNVSTLELGDSALYLCASSLGTGGIANEKLFFGSGTQLSVL.

This rearrangement joins TRBV7-8 to TRBJ2-1, with TRBD2 identical over 9 bases. Per the germline V gene, CDR1 is SGHVS and CDR2 is FQNEAQ. This CDR3 has 16 amino acids. Trimming took 8 bases from V and 3 from J; bases not matched to a gene: 11. The CDR3 DNA reads as TGTGCCAGCGGTCTTTTCGCGGGAGGGGGCTACAATGAGCAGTTCTTC. Protein product: CASGLFAGGGYNEQFF. The full variable domain, rest sourced from reference TRBV7-8 and TRBJ2-1, is GAGVSQSPRYKVAKRGQDVALRCDPISGHVSLFWYQQALGQGPEFLTYFQNEAQLDKSGLPSDRFFAERPEGSVSTLKIQRTQQEDSAVYLCASGLFAGGGYNEQFFGPGTRLTVL.

The chain joins TRBV20-1 to TRBJ1-3, with no clear D. V was clipped by 5 bases and J by 0 bases, with 8 bases between them. This CDR3 comprises 13 residues. The germline CDR1 and CDR2 sequences are DFQATT and SNEGSKA (reference sequence). Here the CDR3 DNA reads TGCAGTGCTTATACAAGCTCTGGAAACACCATATATTTT. It is translated as CSAYTSSGNTIYF.

This clonotype has a handful of counts. V usage is TRBV3-1 and J usage is TRBJ2-3; 10 nucleotides line up with TRBD2. V lost 5 bases to trimming and J lost 4 bases; unmatched junction nucleotides: 12. The CDR3 spans 17 residues. CDR1 LGHDT and CDR2 YNNKEL come from the germline V gene (reference sequence). The CDR3, as DNA: TGTGCCAGCAGCGCCGCGCGGGGACTAGCGTCTTCAGATACGCAGTATTTT. Its protein is CASSAARGLASSDTQYF.

This CDR3 is CASRTRGMDGYTF. The CDR3 region has the DNA TGTGCCAGCAGGACCAGGGGGATGGATGGCTACACCTTC. The chain combines TRBV3-1 with TRBJ1-2; 7 nucleotides agree with TRBD1. After removal of 6 bases from V and 6 bases from J, the junction contained 7 bases not matched to a gene. Germline assignment: CDR1 LGHDT and CDR2 YNNKEL (reference sequence). The CDR3 sequence is 13 residues long. Complete variable domain (other parts from reference TRBV3-1 and TRBJ1-2): DTAVSQTPKYLVTQMGNDKSIKCEQNLGHDTMYWYKQDSKKFLKIMFSYNNKELIINETVPNRFSPKSPDKAHLNLHINSLELGDSAVYFCASRTRGMDGYTFGSGTRLTVV.

The V gene is TRBV5-1, the J gene TRBJ2-5, with no clear D. This CDR3 has 13 residues. Trimming removed 2 bases from V and 5 bases from J, with 10 bases in between. Germline CDR1 and CDR2: SGHRS and YFSETQ. CDR3 coding DNA: TGCGCCAGCAGCTTAAGAACCGGGGAGACCCAGTACTTC. It yields the protein CASSLRTGETQYF. Filled out from reference TRBV5-1 and TRBJ2-5, the complete variable domain reads KAGVTQTPRYLIKTRGQQVTLSCSPISGHRSVSWYQQTPGQGLQFLFEYFSETQRNKGNFPGRFSGRQFSNSRSEMNVSTLELGDSALYLCASSLRTGETQYFGPGTRLLVL.

This clonotype has a handful of counts. The chain employs TRBV4-2 and TRBJ1-2; D remains ambiguous. Trimming shortened V by 0 bases and J by 6 bases, and 8 bases separated the two germline ends. This CDR3 comprises 13 residues. Germline CDR1 is LGHNA and CDR2 is YNFKEQ. In DNA, the CDR3 is TGTGCCAGCAGCCAAGATGACCGTGATGGCTACACCTTC. Translation gives CASSQDDRDGYTF.

This clonotype came up a few times. The genes are TRBV5-1 and TRBJ2-7, with D perhaps assigned TRBD1 or TRBD2 (5 bases each). CDR3 length equals 13 residues. V was cut by 0 bases and J by 7 bases, with 11 bases left in between. The germline V gene encodes CDR1 SGHRS and CDR2 YFSETQ. CDR3 DNA sequence: TGCGCCAGCAGCTTGGGGGACGCCGGGGAGCAGTACTTC. Translated, it gives CASSLGDAGEQYF.

There are a few counts of this clonotype. The genes are TRBV19 and TRBJ1-5; D unresolved. The CDR3 extends over 15 amino acids. From germline, CDR1 is LNHDA and CDR2 SQIVND (reference sequence). V gave up 1 base and J gave up 4 bases, with 11 bases separating them. The CDR3 region has the DNA TGTGCCAGTAGTATAGTAAAAACAGCGAATCAGCCCCAGCATTTT. Translated: CASSIVKTANQPQHF.

The chain joins TRBV6-2 or TRBV6-3 to TRBJ1-1; possible D gene TRBD1, 5 bases. Trimming left V 9 bases short and J 3 bases short, with 20 bases between. This CDR3 region has 15 residues. In germline, CDR1 is MNHEY, CDR2 SVGEGT. The CDR3 DNA sequence: TGTGCCAGTCTCTCCGGGACGGTGTCATACACTGAAGCTTTCTTT. This encodes CASLSGTVSYTEAFF.

The chain links TRBV6-5 to TRBJ1-2, with 11 bases aligning to TRBD1. This CDR3 spans 17 amino acids. Germline V gene lookup returns CDR1 MNHEY and CDR2 SVGAGI. Trimming removed 3 bases from V and 2 bases from J; junction bases left unmatched: 8. The DNA for the CDR3 is TGTGCCAGCAGTTATAGGACAGGGGGCGCGAGGAACTATGGCTACACCTTC. This translates into CASSYRTGGARNYGYTF.

This clonotype was recorded a few times. The genes are TRBV5-1 and TRBJ2-5, with 7 bases matching TRBD1. V dropped 3 bases and J dropped 5; count of bases not matched to a gene: 7. Germline V gives CDR1 SGHRS, CDR2 YFSETQ. There are 14 residues in the CDR3. The CDR3: CASSSVTGYETQYF. The CDR3 nucleotides are TGCGCCAGCAGCTCCGTGACAGGGTACGAGACCCAGTACTTC.

This clonotype was seen repeatedly, ten times or more. The chain links TRBV12-3 or TRBV12-4 to TRBJ1-2, with D perhaps matching TRBD1 (5 bases). Trimming removed 1 base at V and 0 bases at J, with 12 bases between. The CDR3 runs 16 residues. The CDR3 is CASSLVYGHPNYGYTF. The CDR3 nucleotides read TGTGCCAGCAGTTTAGTTTACGGACACCCTAACTATGGCTACACCTTC.

The chain carries TRBV3-1 and TRBJ2-1; 12 bases are a match to TRBD2. Germline V lookup: CDR1 LGHDT, CDR2 YNNKEL (reference sequence). This CDR3 spans 17 amino acids. Trimming took 0 bases from V and 6 from J; bases not matched to a gene: 6. DNA of the CDR3: TGTGCCAGCAGCCAAGAGGCTAGCGGGAGGGTCCTCAATGAGCAGTTCTTC. This sequence encodes CASSQEASGRVLNEQFF.

As to this clonotype: The junction and the germline gene differ at one end; a read error may be behind it. The chain links TRBV6-2 or TRBV6-3 to TRBJ2-5, with 7 bases aligning to TRBD1. This CDR3 comprises 15 residues. The germline V gene has CDR1 MNHEY and CDR2 SVGEGT. Written as DNA, the CDR3 is TGTGCCAGCAGTCAATGGGACAGAACCCAAGAGGCCCAGTACTTC. Protein: CASSQWDRTQEAQYF.

The V and J genes are TRBV28 and TRBJ1-4, with D tentatively TRBD1 (5 bases). V was cut by 3 bases and J by 7 bases, with 27 bases left in between. The CDR3 runs to 19 residues. The germline gives CDR1 MDHEN, CDR2 SYDVKM. The CDR3 DNA sequence: TGTGCCAGCAGTTTTTTGGGTTCGGGGGGACGCCTTTTCAGTGAAAAACTGTTTTTT. It encodes CASSFLGSGGRLFSEKLFF. The complete variable domain, with remaining parts taken from reference TRBV28 and TRBJ1-4, reads DVKVTQSSRYLVKRTGEKVFLECVQDMDHENMFWYRQDPGLGLRLIYFSYDVKMKEKGDIPEGYSVSREKKERFSLILESASTNQTSMYLCASSFLGSGGRLFSEKLFFGSGTQLSVL.

The V and J genes are TRBV2 and TRBJ2-5; TRBD2 matches at 12 bases. Losses at the gene ends were 4 bases for V and 11 bases for J; bases not matched to a gene: 14. The germline gives CDR1 SNHLY, CDR2 FYNNEI. This CDR3 comprises 16 residues. CDR3: CASSGGLAGLSLVQYF. CDR3 bases: TGTGCCAGCAGTGGGGGACTAGCGGGTTTATCTCTGGTACAGTACTTC.

In its sample, this clonotype was seen many times. The chain has TRBV4-3 and TRBJ2-3; D assignment may be TRBD1 or TRBD2 (6 bases each). The germline V gene has CDR1 LGHNA and CDR2 YSLEER. V was pared by 0 bases and J by 4 bases, with 20 bases between. This CDR3 is built from 18 residues. Here the CDR3 reads CASSQEGRGRGVSDTQYF. DNA of the CDR3: TGCGCCAGCAGCCAAGAGGGGCGGGGAAGGGGGGTCTCAGATACGCAGTATTTT.